Listed here are 29 T cell receptor beta chains from one sample, sequenced in a study of CD8+CD57+ T cells in acquired aplastic anemia. Genomic DNA, serving as template, underwent TCR beta VDJ and CDR3 profiling. TCRdb itself ran the reads through MiXCR, one entry per CDR3 protein. Of about 220,000 distinct CDR3 sequences in the sample, around 32% were seen once. Sequenced material: sorted CD4+, CD8+, or CD8+CD57+ T cells (not recorded which) from PBMCs. The receptor source for this set is a human donor in good health, serving as a control.

In its sample, this clonotype was seen many times. The chain has TRBV2 and TRBJ1-1; 8 bases are a match to TRBD1. V lost 6 bases, J lost 3 bases, and 6 bases stayed unmatched. The germline gives CDR1 SNHLY, CDR2 FYNNEI. The CDR3 sequence is 14 residues long. The CDR3 region has the DNA TGTGCCAGCAGGCCTGAACAGGGGGACACTGAAGCTTTCTTT. This encodes CASRPEQGDTEAFF.

The chain employs TRBV5-1 and TRBJ1-2, with no clear D. The V and J ends lost 0 bases and 5 bases respectively, with 8 bases between them. This CDR3 region has 13 residues. Per the germline V gene, CDR1 is SGHRS and CDR2 is YFSETQ. CDR3 nucleotides: TGCGCCAGCAGCTTGGAGGAAGGGTATGGCTACACCTTC. It specifies CASSLEEGYGYTF. Full variable domain (missing parts from reference TRBV5-1 and TRBJ1-2): KAGVTQTPRYLIKTRGQQVTLSCSPISGHRSVSWYQQTPGQGLQFLFEYFSETQRNKGNFPGRFSGRQFSNSRSEMNVSTLELGDSALYLCASSLEEGYGYTFGSGTRLTVV.

This clonotype has at least ten counts. The chain combines TRBV12-3 or TRBV12-4 with TRBJ1-1; D is perhaps TRBD1 (5 bases). Deletions cut 1 base from V and 8 bases from J, with 14 bases between. The CDR3 is 14 residues long. This CDR3 reads CASSLGQGTREAFF. The CDR3 DNA reads as TGTGCCAGCAGTTTAGGACAAGGGACGAGAGAAGCTTTCTTT.

This clonotype was seen a few times. The CDR3 spells CASTLDRGHYGYTF. In DNA, the CDR3 is TGTGCCAGCACCCTGGACAGGGGACACTATGGCTACACCTTC. V gene TRBV2 combines with J gene TRBJ1-2; 9 bases match TRBD1. Trimming took 7 bases from V and 3 from J; bases not matched to a gene: 6. The germline CDR1 and CDR2 sequences are SNHLY and FYNNEI. The CDR3 totals 14 residues.

Concerning this clonotype itself: One end of the junction is discordant with germline, which a read error may explain. The chain employs TRBV2 and TRBJ2-5; D remains ambiguous. The CDR3 has 11 amino acids. Germline lookup yields CDR1 SNHLY and CDR2 FYNNEI. Written as DNA, the CDR3 is TGTGCCAGCAGTTACCGCGAGACCCTGTACTTC. Amino acids: CASSYRETLYF.

The rearrangement links TRBV20-1 to TRBJ1-6; D is possibly TRBD1 (5 bases). CDR1 and CDR2 from the germline V gene are DFQATT and SNEGSKA (reference sequence). V shed 5 bases and J shed 0 bases, with 17 bases lying between them. The CDR3 runs 17 residues. The CDR3 DNA follows: TGCAGTGCTCCTAACACCTTGGGGCCCTCCTATAATTCACCCCTCCACTTT. Translating it yields CSAPNTLGPSYNSPLHF.

Regarding this clonotype: Sequence at one end of the junction differs from germline and may be a read error. The chain is built from TRBV10-1 and TRBJ1-6; TRBD1 might be the D (5 bases). Germline CDR1 and CDR2: WNHNN and SYGVQD (reference sequence). The CDR3 totals 15 residues. The CDR3 DNA sequence: TGCGCCGGCAGTGTGGTCCCAGGTCCAGGGAGACCCCTCCACTTT. Translation: CAGSVVPGPGRPLHF.

Ten or more counts support this clonotype. This chain uses TRBV15 with TRBJ1-4; weak D call: TRBD1 (5 bases). Between the trimmed V and J ends, which lost 0 bases and 0 bases, there was a span of 11 bases. CDR1 LNHNV and CDR2 YYDKDF come from the germline V gene (reference sequence). This CDR3 comprises 17 residues. CDR3 protein: CATSREGTGTTNEKLFF. The DNA of the CDR3 is TGTGCCACCAGCAGAGAGGGGACGGGAACAACTAATGAAAAACTGTTTTTT.

The J gene is TRBJ1-1, the V gene TRBV10-2; no definite D call. The CDR3 loop spans 16 amino acids. V was trimmed by 2 bases and J by 1 base, leaving 14 bases between them. CDR1 is WSHSY, CDR2 SAAADI, per germline. CDR3 sequence: CASSELGMFRNTEAFF. CDR3 DNA: TGCGCCAGCAGTGAGCTGGGAATGTTTCGGAACACTGAAGCTTTCTTT.

The chain has TRBV2 and TRBJ2-7, with 13 positions matching TRBD2. Per the germline V gene, CDR1 is SNHLY and CDR2 is FYNNEI. This CDR3 comprises 15 residues. The junction had 11 bases not matched to a gene; V was cut back by 8 bases and J by 7 bases. As DNA, the CDR3 is TGTGCCAGCTCACCGGGACTAGCGGGAAGTGGGGAGCAGTACTTC. Translation: CASSPGLAGSGEQYF.

The rearrangement links TRBV24-1 to TRBJ2-1; 13 bases align to TRBD2. Germline-derived CDR1 and CDR2 are KGHDR and SFDVKD. The CDR3 is 14 amino acids. V lost 7 bases to trimming and J lost 7 bases; unmatched junction nucleotides: 3. This CDR3 is CATRRTSGSNEQFF. In nucleotides, the CDR3 is TGTGCCACCAGGAGGACTAGCGGGAGTAATGAGCAGTTCTTC.

The chain links TRBV7-8 to TRBJ1-4; TRBD1 agrees at 7 bases. The CDR3 has 13 amino acids. The germline V gene encodes CDR1 SGHVS and CDR2 FQNEAQ. Losses at the gene ends were 6 bases for V and 8 bases for J; bases not matched to a gene: 6. CDR3 coding DNA: TGTGCCAGCAGGCGCGACAGGGCGGAAAAACTGTTTTTT. This gives the protein CASRRDRAEKLFF.

This chain connects TRBV10-3 to TRBJ2-7; perhaps TRBD1 as D (6 bases). Between the trimmed V and J ends, which lost 4 bases and 0 bases, there was a span of 13 bases. The CDR3 runs 15 residues. Germline V gene lookup returns CDR1 ENHRY and CDR2 SYGVKD. DNA for the CDR3: TGTGCCATCAGTGGGAGAGCAGGGGCCTCCTACGAGCAGTACTTC. Translation: CAISGRAGASYEQYF.

The chain links TRBV2 to TRBJ1-1; tentatively, D is TRBD1 (5 bases). Trimming took 7 bases from V and 4 from J, leaving 19 bases between them. This CDR3 comprises 15 residues. Germline V gene data show CDR1 as SNHLY and CDR2 as FYNNEI. The chain's CDR3 is CASKWWDGLGTEAFF. The CDR3 nucleotides read TGTGCCAGCAAGTGGTGGGACGGCCTGGGCACTGAAGCTTTCTTT. Complete variable domain (other parts from reference TRBV2 and TRBJ1-1): EPEVTQTPSHQVTQMGQEVILRCVPISNHLYFYWYRQILGQKVEFLVSFYNNEISEKSEIFDDQFSVERPDGSNFTLKIRSTKLEDSAMYFCASKWWDGLGTEAFFGQGTRLTVV.

This chain uses TRBV4-3 with TRBJ2-5; 11 positions match TRBD2. Matching the DNA end better, TRBJ2-7 makes the J call doubtful. Germline V gives CDR1 LGHNA, CDR2 YSLEER. There are 17 residues in the CDR3. This chain's CDR3 is CASSRVSGGVPSYEQYF. CDR3 coding DNA: TGCGCCAGCAGCCGCGTTAGCGGGGGGGTTCCGTCCTACGAGCAGTACTTC.

This clonotype was observed many times. This chain links TRBV7-6 with TRBJ1-2; D unclear. Looked up from germline, CDR1 is SGHVS and CDR2 is FNYEAQ. Trimming removed 1 base from V and 4 bases from J, with 10 bases in between. The CDR3 totals 14 residues. The CDR3 DNA is TGTGCCAGCAGCTTAGGTGGACCCCTCTATGGCTACACCTTC. Encoded protein: CASSLGGPLYGYTF.

The chain is built from TRBV7-9 and TRBJ2-7; D perhaps matches TRBD1 (6 bases). The germline gives CDR1 SEHNR, CDR2 FQNEAQ (reference sequence). Trimming took off 6 bases at V and 2 bases at J, with 17 bases between the two ends. The CDR3 consists of 15 residues. The chain's CDR3 is CASSFMTGFTYEQYF. CDR3 DNA: TGTGCCAGCAGTTTTATGACAGGCTTCACCTACGAGCAGTACTTC.

This clonotype was detected ten times or more. Here the CDR3 reads CASRVASNYGYTF. In DNA, the CDR3 is TGCGCCAGCAGGGTTGCATCGAACTATGGCTACACCTTC. This sequence joins TRBV5-1 and TRBJ1-2; D gene unclear. The V end lost 5 bases, the J end lost 2 bases, and 10 bases lay between the germline ends. The CDR3 extends over 13 amino acids. Germline CDR1 is SGHRS and CDR2 is YFSETQ.

This clonotype was detected many times. The J gene is TRBJ2-5, the V gene TRBV24-1; TRBD1 is a possible D gene (6 bases). This CDR3 spans 14 amino acids. Trimming pared 5 bases from V and 7 bases from J, leaving 16 bases between. Germline CDR1 is KGHDR and CDR2 is SFDVKD. The chain's CDR3 is CATSGTRGIGTQYF. Written as DNA, the CDR3 is TGTGCCACCAGTGGAACGAGGGGGATTGGGACCCAGTACTTC.

This clonotype has a single count. V is TRBV24-1 and J is TRBJ2-3; TRBD2 matches at 9 bases. The germline CDR1 and CDR2 sequences are KGHDR and SFDVKD. This CDR3 has 16 residues. J gave up 1 base and V 6 bases, and 7 bases lay outside the gene matches. The CDR3 loop reads CATSSGLAPGTDTQYF. The CDR3 DNA sequence: TGTGCCACCAGTTCAGGACTAGCGCCAGGCACAGATACGCAGTATTTT.

The chain carries TRBV4-3 and TRBJ1-6; possibly TRBD1 for D (6 bases). Trimming took 0 bases from V and 7 from J, leaving 10 bases between them. The CDR3 has 15 residues. Germline V gene sequence: CDR1 LGHNA, CDR2 YSLEER. CDR3: CASSQDRGTNSPLHF. In nucleotides, the CDR3 is TGCGCCAGCAGCCAAGACAGGGGAACGAATTCACCCCTCCACTTT.

The J gene is TRBJ2-5, the V gene TRBV12-3 or TRBV12-4; a possible D gene is TRBD2 (6 bases). V was clipped by 7 bases and J by 7 bases, with 16 bases between them. The CDR3 contains 13 residues. CDR3 in DNA: TGTGCCAGCACCGGGGACTTGGTGTCGACCCAGTACTTC. It codes for CASTGDLVSTQYF.

V and J are TRBV24-1 and TRBJ2-3; D gene unclear. The germline V gene encodes CDR1 KGHDR and CDR2 SFDVKD. V lost 7 bases to trimming and J lost 2 bases, with 6 bases between them. This CDR3 contains 12 residues. The CDR3 reads CATRGFTDTQYF. CDR3 nucleotide sequence: TGTGCCACCAGGGGTTTCACAGATACGCAGTATTTT.

This rearrangement joins TRBV5-1 to TRBJ2-1, with D possibly being TRBD1 (6 bases). Germline V gene sequence: CDR1 SGHRS, CDR2 YFSETQ. Trimming cost V 5 bases and J 2 bases, with 11 bases left between them. There are 14 residues in the CDR3. CDR3 loop: CASRRGSAYNEQFF. The CDR3 coding sequence is TGCGCCAGCAGAAGGGGGTCCGCCTACAATGAGCAGTTCTTC.

In this sample, this clonotype turned up many times. The CDR3 spells CAISEGGMETQYF. In nucleotides, the CDR3 is TGTGCCATCAGTGAGGGGGGGATGGAGACCCAGTACTTC. This rearrangement joins TRBV10-3 to TRBJ2-5, with TRBD2 as a possible D gene (6 bases). Germline V gene data show CDR1 as ENHRY and CDR2 as SYGVKD. This CDR3 is 13 amino acids long. Between the trimmed V and J ends, which lost 2 bases and 5 bases, there was a span of 9 bases.

This clonotype was counted many times. The CDR3 reads CASTTRGQVNSPLHF. The CDR3 bases are TGTGCCAGTACCACCAGGGGACAGGTCAATTCACCCCTCCACTTT. This chain uses TRBV2 with TRBJ1-6; 8 nucleotides align to TRBD1. J was trimmed by 7 bases and V by 9 bases; bases with no gene match: 11. Looked up from germline, CDR1 is SNHLY and CDR2 is FYNNEI. The CDR3 spans 15 residues.

V gene TRBV5-1 combines with J gene TRBJ2-7; D might be TRBD2 (5 bases). The CDR3 length is 12 residues. V was trimmed by 3 bases and J by 6 bases, leaving 10 bases between them. The germline CDR1 and CDR2 sequences are SGHRS and YFSETQ. CDR3: CASSSSDFEQYF. Here the CDR3 DNA reads TGCGCCAGCAGCTCCTCGGACTTCGAGCAGTACTTC.

This clonotype appeared many times. The V call is TRBV20-1, the J call TRBJ1-1, with unresolved D. V was shortened by 0 bases and J by 10 bases, with 12 bases between the two germline ends. Germline V gives CDR1 DFQATT, CDR2 SNEGSKA (reference sequence). This CDR3 has 12 residues. The CDR3 loop is CSARDDSLTAFF. The CDR3 DNA reads TGCAGTGCTAGAGACGACTCTCTGACAGCTTTCTTT.

This clonotype was counted many times. The chain uses TRBV24-1 and TRBJ2-3; 9 bases are shared with TRBD1. The CDR3 length is 16 residues. The junction had 4 bases not matched to a gene; V was cut back by 3 bases and J by 1 base. Germline V gives CDR1 KGHDR, CDR2 SFDVKD. CDR3 sequence (DNA): TGTGCCACCAGTGATGAACAGGGGGCGGGCACAGATACGCAGTATTTT. It is translated as CATSDEQGAGTDTQYF.